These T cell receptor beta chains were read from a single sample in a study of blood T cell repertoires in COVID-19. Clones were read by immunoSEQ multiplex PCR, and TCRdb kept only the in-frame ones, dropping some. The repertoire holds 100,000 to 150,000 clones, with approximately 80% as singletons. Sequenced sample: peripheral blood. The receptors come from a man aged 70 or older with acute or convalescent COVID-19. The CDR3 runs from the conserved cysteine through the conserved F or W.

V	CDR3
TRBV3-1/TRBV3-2	CASSPGTVNYEQYF
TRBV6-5	CASTSGGASYEQYF
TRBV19	CASSGSQGQYGYTF
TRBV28	CASSYQGNGYTF
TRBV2	CASRDQGFGYEQYF
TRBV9	CASSVGAVDSPLHF
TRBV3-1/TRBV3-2	CASSQGQGSYNEQFF
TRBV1	CTSSYREDSGNTIYF
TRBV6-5	CASIHRGHQPQHF
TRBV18	CASSLQTGGEAFF
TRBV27	CASSLNGGLATGELFF
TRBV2	CASSLAGVSYEQYF
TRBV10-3	CAISAGQGGEKLFF
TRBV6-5	CASRGFPSGANVLTF
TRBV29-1	CSAGTGRDEQYF
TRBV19	CASSGGLAGGPRSYNEQFF
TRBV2	CASSDVESNEQFF
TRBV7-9	CASSGQGRANEKLFF
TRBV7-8	CASSLAAGLRGGSYGYTF
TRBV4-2	CASSHADRSNYGYTF
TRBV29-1	CSVARQGANEQFF
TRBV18	CASSRTSGGYEQFF
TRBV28	CASSLTDRGNYGYTF
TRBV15	CATSGGGNSYNEQFF
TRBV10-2	CASWDRESTTNEKLFF
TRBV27	CASKSGTDTQYF
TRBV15	CATSRDRGISGNTIYF
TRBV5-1	CASRKRGSGGGTDTQYF
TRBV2	CASTLAGGPLDTQYF
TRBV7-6	CASSRDRGSDEQFF
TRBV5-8	CASSLVDSLNYGYTF
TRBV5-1	CASSLDSSSYEQYF
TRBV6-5	CASGWTGGEKTQYF
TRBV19	CASSRGLPFEQYF
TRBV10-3	CAISESDYSNQPQHF
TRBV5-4	CASSLGHRASGVETQYF
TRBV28	CASKGVMNYEQYF
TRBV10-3	CAISDPRAGKVGTQYF
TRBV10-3	CAISRQGPNEKLFF
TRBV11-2	CASSVRTANTEAFF
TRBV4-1	CASSRSTGTTEAFF
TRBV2	CASSLTSMAQETQYF